This paragraph reports one TCR beta chain. Its antigen target is currently unknown. Base qualities were left out, and no much larger clone turns up one base away. These data belong to a study of control samples from healthy donors and cancer patients (dated by TCRdb to the early 2020s). The junction shows trimming of 0 bases on V and 0 bases on J, plus 9 bases between the germline ends. From cysteine to phenylalanine, the CDR3 is 15 amino acids long. Only the CDR3 portion is preserved as DNA: 45 bases, with reading frame beginning at the first base. According to the germline V gene, CDR1 reads SGDLS and CDR2 reads YYNGEE. Library construction relied on the immunoSEQ multiplex PCR assay. What TCRdb holds here is the immuneACCESS table cut down to in-frame rearrangements. Part of the clones is not present; checked against another copy, under half of the missing clones reflect an unresolved V gene, and the others are unexplained. This sample lists some 160,000 clones; 89% were detected once. The top ten hold around 4.6% of the sample.

This receptor was identified in a man aged 30-40 years in good health. Sequencing was performed on blood. The sequence joins TRBV9 to TRBJ1-2, with no D gene named confidently. The nucleotides are TGTGCCAGCAGCGTAGCTGGGCATACTAACTATGGCTACACCTTC. It translates to CASSVAGHTNYGYTF.